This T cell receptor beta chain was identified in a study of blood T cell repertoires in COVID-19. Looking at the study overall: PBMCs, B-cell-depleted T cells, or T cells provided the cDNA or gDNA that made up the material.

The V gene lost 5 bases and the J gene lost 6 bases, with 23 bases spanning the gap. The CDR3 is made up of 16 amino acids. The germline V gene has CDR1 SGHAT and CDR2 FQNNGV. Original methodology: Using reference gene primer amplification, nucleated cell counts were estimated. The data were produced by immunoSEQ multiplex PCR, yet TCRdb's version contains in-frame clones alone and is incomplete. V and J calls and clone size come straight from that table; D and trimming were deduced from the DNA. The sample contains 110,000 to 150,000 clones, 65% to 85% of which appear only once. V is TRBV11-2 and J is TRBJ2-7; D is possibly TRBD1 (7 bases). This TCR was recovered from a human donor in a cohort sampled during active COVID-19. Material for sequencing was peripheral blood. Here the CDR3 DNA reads TGTGCCAGCAGCCGGCACACGACAGGGAGGATTAGCGAGCAGTACTTC. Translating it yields CASSRHTTGRISEQYF.